The clone carrying this T cell receptor beta chain was seen a single time. What it recognizes is unknown. In the PCR, 60 Vbeta and 13 Jbeta primers were used. Libraries were prepared by immunoSEQ multiplex PCR; TCRdb keeps only in-frame clonotypes and omits some of them. The sample consists of around 130,000 clones, around three fifths of them appearing once. The CDR3 consists of 15 residues. V lost 2 bases, J lost 7 bases, and 6 bases stayed unmatched. In germline, CDR1 is MNHNY, CDR2 SVGAGI (reference sequence). This entry comes from a study of cytomegalovirus exposure and HLA in healthy donors. Study results and limitations: Follow-up analysis seemed to connect common viral pathogens with several of the most significant clusters identified.

The sequence was obtained from a male donor in good health and CMV-seronegative. Source material: PBMCs. V gene TRBV6-6 combines with J gene TRBJ2-1; 9 nucleotides match TRBD1. The CDR3 here is CASSYPGQGRNEQFF. The CDR3 coding sequence is TGTGCCAGCAGTTACCCGGGACAGGGAAGGAATGAGCAGTTCTTC.